The T cell receptor (beta chain) under discussion was sequenced for a study of T cell responses to AZD1222 COVID-19 vaccine. For the study at large: Pooling was applied to second doses at about 4 or about 12 weeks. General study findings and limits: White British people made up most donors, females outnumbered males, and clonal diversity was possibly underestimated.

CDR3 size: 13 residues. Germline V lookup: CDR1 KGHSH, CDR2 LQKENI. Trimming at V came to 5 bases and at J to 10 bases, leaving 5 bases not matched to a gene. With regard to this clone: Antigen unknown.

This table comes from immunoSEQ multiplex PCR, and its TCRdb copy is limited to in-frame clones, with some not included. The sample carries 150,000 to 200,000 clones, about 94% recorded once. The sequence was collected from an adult in good health. The chain links TRBV18 to TRBJ1-6; TRBD1 matches at 7 bases. Sequenced here: peripheral blood, sampled on day 0 of AZD1222 vaccination. DNA of the CDR3: TGTGCCAGCTCATGGGACAGCTCCTCACCCCTCCACTTT. This translates into CASSWDSSSPLHF.